This T cell receptor beta chain appears in the sequencing data of a study of blood T cells in healthy people across ages. Next came a second PCR, run for about 6 to 11 cycles, which used a sample-barcoded 5' primer along with a J-beta primer mix. TCRdb itself ran the 5' RACE reads through MiXCR, one entry per CDR3 protein. Among about 1.5 million distinct CDR3 sequences listed, approximately 42% were seen once. The CDR3 length is 14 residues. Sample: blood. This TCR was sampled from a woman younger than 35 in good health. The chain recombines TRBV12-3 or TRBV12-4 with TRBJ2-5; the match to TRBD1 covers 12 bases. The DNA end favors TRBJ2-7, so the J call may be wrong. CDR3 DNA: TGTGCCAGCAGCGGGGGACAGGGGGCGGACGAGCAGTACTTC. Its translation is CASSGGQGADEQYF.